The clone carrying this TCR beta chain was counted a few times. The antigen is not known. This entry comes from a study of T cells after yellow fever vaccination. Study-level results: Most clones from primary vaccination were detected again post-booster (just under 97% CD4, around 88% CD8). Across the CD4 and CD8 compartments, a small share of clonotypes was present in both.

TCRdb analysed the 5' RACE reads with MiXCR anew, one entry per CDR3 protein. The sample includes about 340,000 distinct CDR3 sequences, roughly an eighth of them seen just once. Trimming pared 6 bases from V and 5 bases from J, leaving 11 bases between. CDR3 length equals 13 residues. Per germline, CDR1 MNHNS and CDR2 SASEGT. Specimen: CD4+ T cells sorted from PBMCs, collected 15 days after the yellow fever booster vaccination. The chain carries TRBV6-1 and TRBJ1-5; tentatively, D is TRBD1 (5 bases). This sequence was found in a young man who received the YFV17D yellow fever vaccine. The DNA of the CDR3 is TGTGCCAGCAGCAGGGCATGGTATCAGCCCCAGCATTTT. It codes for CASSRAWYQPQHF.